This T cell receptor beta chain emerged from a study of T cell changes during pregnancy in multiple sclerosis (dated by TCRdb to the late 2010s). Background for the entire study: The study looked at changes in the T cell repertoire across pregnancy in women with multiple sclerosis.

Receptor libraries were prepared by the immunoSEQ multiplex PCR assay. TCRdb carries this immuneACCESS record with in-frame sequences only. Its versions omit some clonotypes, under half of them owing to an unresolved V gene in the studies checked, with the rest unexplained. This sample has fewer than 60,000 clones in its table, and more than 85% of those were observed once. The ten largest make up around 3.3% of the sample. Of note for this clone: What antigen it recognizes has not been identified. It has no much larger one-base neighbor in the sample; base qualities were not kept.

From the cysteine up to the phenylalanine, the CDR3 has a length of 17 residues. Left in the record is the CDR3 DNA by itself, 51 bases read in frame from the first base. For this chain, trimming is 2 bases at the V end and 3 bases at the J end, and the number of junction bases without a gene match is 10. CDR1 and CDR2 were assigned from the germline V gene (reference sequence) as SEHNR and FQNEAQ. The clonotype comes from a female donor in good health, enrolled as a control in a pregnancy study. This specimen consisted of peripheral blood, obtained after pregnancy. Recombination linked TRBV7-9 to TRBJ2-1; TRBD2 agrees with 7 junctional bases. CDR3 protein: CASSLRGLVSSYNEQFF. The base sequence is TGTGCCAGCAGCTTACGAGGACTAGTCTCTAGCTACAATGAGCAGTTCTTC.